This TCR beta chain was documented in a study of OX40 agonist ivuxolimab in advanced cancers. The CDR3 contains 13 residues. Looked up from germline, CDR1 is ENHRY and CDR2 is SYGVKD. V dropped 8 bases and J dropped 3; count of bases not matched to a gene: 3. Only in-frame clones appear in the TCRdb table, and some are missing; sequencing was by immunoSEQ multiplex PCR. Among roughly 81,000 clones, 70% to 90% were seen once, and the ten largest hold less than 0.6%. The V gene is TRBV10-3, the J gene TRBJ2-3; TRBD1 matches 9 bases. The sample was CD4+ or CD8+ T cells sorted from blood, taken in a trial of the OX40 agonist ivuxolimab. The clonotype originates from an adult with an advanced solid tumor such as melanoma, head and neck, liver or kidney cancer. For the CDR3, the DNA is TGTGCCATCGCCGGGACAGGGACAGATACGCAGTATTTT. Amino acid sequence: CAIAGTGTDTQYF.